This T cell receptor (beta chain) was identified in a study of OX40 agonist ivuxolimab in advanced cancers. In the study overall: Each patient was given ivuxolimab into a vein every 2 weeks, at 0.01 to 10 mg/kg.

Data came from immunoSEQ multiplex PCR; TCRdb stores just in-frame clones and leaves some out. The sample gives about 44,000 clones, roughly 86% of which show up once; 0.38% is in the top ten. The study, taken as a whole, reports: Averaging showed that CD8+ T cells had more expanded clones than CD4+ did.

Points on this clone: Its target is not known.

Germline V gene sequence: CDR1 SGHRS, CDR2 YFSETQ. V shed 1 base and J 5 bases; nucleotides not matched to a gene: 11. The CDR3 consists of 16 residues. This TCR came from an adult with an advanced solid tumor such as melanoma, head and neck, liver or kidney cancer. The chain joins TRBV5-1 to TRBJ2-7; the match to TRBD2 covers 8 bases. The starting material was CD4+ or CD8+ T cells sorted from blood, obtained in a trial of the OX40 agonist ivuxolimab. In nucleotides, the CDR3 is TGCGCCAGCAGCTTGACCGGGAGGGCCGGGCTCCACGAGCAGTACTTC. Protein product: CASSLTGRAGLHEQYF. The variable domain in full, completed from reference TRBV5-1 and TRBJ2-7, reads KAGVTQTPRYLIKTRGQQVTLSCSPISGHRSVSWYQQTPGQGLQFLFEYFSETQRNKGNFPGRFSGRQFSNSRSEMNVSTLELGDSALYLCASSLTGRAGLHEQYFGPGTRLTVT.